The 9 T cell receptor beta chains below all came from one sample that was sequenced in a study of CD8+ T cells in alopecia areata. It was cDNA, reverse transcribed from extracted RNA, that served as the sequencing template. Sequencing used immunoSEQ multiplex PCR; TCRdb keeps in-frame clones, though not all of them. This table has about 97,000 clones, roughly 41% appearing once. Sequenced: CD4+ T cells sorted from blood. These receptors were obtained from a human donor with alopecia areata.

This chain joins TRBV5-4 and TRBJ2-1; D possibly uses TRBD1 or TRBD2 (6 bases each). The CDR3 is 17 amino acids. V dropped 4 bases and J dropped 0 bases, with 17 bases sitting between them. CDR1 and CDR2 from the germline V gene are SGHNT and YYREEE (reference sequence). CDR3 residues: CASSPTGALISYNEQFF. In DNA, the CDR3 is TGTGCCAGCAGCCCGACGGGGGCCCTAATCTCCTACAATGAGCAGTTCTTC. Based on the CDR3 plus reference TRBV5-4 and TRBJ2-1, the full variable domain is ETGVTQSPTHLIKTRGQQVTLRCSSQSGHNTVSWYQQALGQGPQFIFQYYREEENGRGNFPPRFSGLQFPNYSSELNVNALELDDSALYLCASSPTGALISYNEQFFGPGTRLTVL.

The chain is built from TRBV30 and TRBJ1-6, with 8 positions matching TRBD1. V lost 5 bases, J lost 7 bases, and 7 bases stayed unmatched. The germline CDR1 and CDR2 sequences are GTSNPN and SVGIG (reference sequence). The CDR3 has 14 amino acids. The CDR3 nucleotides are TGTGCCTGGGGTATCAGGGGGCCCAATTCACCCCTCCACTTT. It is translated as CAWGIRGPNSPLHF.

This chain joins TRBV5-6 and TRBJ2-2; 7 bases line up with TRBD1. The germline gives CDR1 SGHDT, CDR2 YYEEEE. J gave up 4 bases and V 0 bases, and 3 bases lay outside the gene matches. The CDR3 loop spans 15 amino acids. CDR3 sequence reads: CASSLAPGGTGELFF. Here the CDR3 DNA reads TGTGCCAGCAGCTTGGCCCCAGGGGGCACCGGGGAGCTGTTTTTT.

The rearrangement uses TRBV5-1 and TRBJ2-3; a possible D gene is TRBD1 (6 bases). CDR1 SGHRS and CDR2 YFSETQ come from the germline V gene. Trimming removed 4 bases from V and 5 bases from J, with 20 bases in between. This CDR3 region has 16 residues. In DNA, the CDR3 is TGCGCCAGCAGCCAACTGACCTTTCCAGGGGAAGATACGCAGTATTTT. Translated, it gives CASSQLTFPGEDTQYF. The full variable domain, with the rest looked up from reference TRBV5-1 and TRBJ2-3, is KAGVTQTPRYLIKTRGQQVTLSCSPISGHRSVSWYQQTPGQGLQFLFEYFSETQRNKGNFPGRFSGRQFSNSRSEMNVSTLELGDSALYLCASSQLTFPGEDTQYFGPGTRLTVL.

This clone was seen a few times. This chain joins TRBV28 and TRBJ2-1, with D perhaps matching TRBD1 (6 bases). Germline CDR1 and CDR2: MDHEN and SYDVKM. CDR3 length: 12 residues. V lost 2 bases and J 11 bases, leaving 10 bases between the germline ends. This CDR3 reads CASSLIRGQQFF. CDR3 sequence (DNA): TGTGCCAGCAGTTTAATCAGGGGTCAGCAGTTCTTC.

J is TRBJ1-2 and V is TRBV6-5; D remains ambiguous. V was clipped by 0 bases and J by 7 bases, with 6 bases between them. CDR3 length: 12 amino acids. The germline V gene encodes CDR1 MNHEY and CDR2 SVGAGI. CDR3: CASSYSRGGYTF. As DNA, the CDR3 is TGTGCCAGCAGTTACTCTCGAGGTGGCTACACCTTC.

The chain is built from TRBV4-3 and TRBJ2-7; D perhaps matches TRBD1 (6 bases). The CDR3 runs to 13 residues. Germline CDR1 LGHNA, CDR2 YSLEER. Trimming took 4 bases from V and 3 from J, leaving 10 bases between them. The CDR3 bases are TGCGCCAGCAGCCGGACAGCTTTCTACGAGCAGTACTTC. As protein: CASSRTAFYEQYF.

This clone was counted a few times. This rearrangement joins TRBV7-9 to TRBJ2-6; a weak D match, TRBD2 (5 bases). The CDR3 covers 18 residues. Germline loops: CDR1 SEHNR, CDR2 FQNEAQ (reference sequence). With 5 bases removed from V and 5 bases from J, the gap between germline ends came to 22 bases. CDR3 protein: CASSPLSQTGSRANVLTF. The DNA of the CDR3 is TGTGCCAGCAGCCCCCTATCCCAGACGGGGTCTCGGGCCAACGTCCTGACTTTC.

This clone was seen a handful of times. The chain combines TRBV7-9 with TRBJ1-4; D perhaps matches TRBD1 (6 bases). Looked up from germline, CDR1 is SEHNR and CDR2 is FQNEAQ (reference sequence). With 1 base removed from V and 8 bases from J, the gap between germline ends came to 11 bases. This CDR3 contains 14 residues. The CDR3 bases are TGTGCCAGCAGCTTAGGGAGGACAGCCGAAAAACTGTTTTTT. Its protein product is CASSLGRTAEKLFF.